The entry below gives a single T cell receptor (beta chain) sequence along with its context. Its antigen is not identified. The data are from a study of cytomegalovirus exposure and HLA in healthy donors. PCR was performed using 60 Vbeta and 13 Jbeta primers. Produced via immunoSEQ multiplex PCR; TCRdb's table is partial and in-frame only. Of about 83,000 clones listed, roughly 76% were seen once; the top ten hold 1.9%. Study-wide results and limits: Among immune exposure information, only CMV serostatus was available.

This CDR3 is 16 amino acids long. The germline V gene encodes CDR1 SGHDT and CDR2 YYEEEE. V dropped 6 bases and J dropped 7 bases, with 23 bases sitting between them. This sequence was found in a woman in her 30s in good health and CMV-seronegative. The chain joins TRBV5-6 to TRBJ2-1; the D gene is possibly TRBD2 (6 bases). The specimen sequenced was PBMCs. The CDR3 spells CASTFGDNGRGNEQFF. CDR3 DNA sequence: TGTGCCAGCACCTTCGGGGATAACGGGAGAGGAAATGAGCAGTTCTTC.